This entry features one T cell receptor (beta chain) sequence. The data are from a study of blood T cell repertoires in COVID-19. The germline V gene has CDR1 MDHEN and CDR2 SYDVKM. The J segment lost 0 bases and the V segment lost 6 bases, leaving 5 bases of the junction unmatched. This CDR3 has 14 residues. Profiling relied on immunoSEQ multiplex PCR, and the TCRdb table lists in-frame clones only, not all of them. This table holds 300,000 to 450,000 clones, about 90% found once. The clonotype comes from a young woman who had been exposed to COVID-19. V and J are TRBV28 and TRBJ2-7; 7 nucleotides match TRBD2. Sequencing used PBMCs or T cells enriched from blood (not recorded which). The CDR3 region has the DNA TGTGCCAGCAGACCAAGCGGGACCTCCTACGAGCAGTACTTC. This gives the protein CASRPSGTSYEQYF.